The 7 T cell receptor beta chains listed next were all sequenced from one sample in a study of cytomegalovirus exposure and HLA in healthy donors. This table comes from immunoSEQ multiplex PCR, and its TCRdb copy is limited to in-frame clones, with some not included. Counted here are fewer than 75,000 clones, roughly 95% occurring once; the ten biggest clones make up about 3%. What was sequenced was PBMCs. The receptors originated from a man aged 18 to 30 in good health and CMV-seronegative.

V gene TRBV11-3 combines with J gene TRBJ2-1; TRBD2 matches 9 bases. Germline trimming cut 1 base from V and 5 bases from J; bases unmatched to any gene: 3. Germline CDR1 reads SGHNT; CDR2 reads YENEEA. This CDR3 has 15 residues. The CDR3 nucleotides are TGTGCCAGCAGCTTAGGCGGGGGGGATCACAATGAGCAGTTCTTC. Its translation: CASSLGGGDHNEQFF.

The J gene is TRBJ1-3, the V gene TRBV20-1; possible D gene TRBD1, 5 bases. The CDR3 contains 11 residues. The germline gives CDR1 DFQATT, CDR2 SNEGSKA (reference sequence). Trimming cost V 4 bases and J 4 bases, with 5 bases left between them. CDR3 loop: CSATGGNTIYF. The CDR3 DNA follows: TGCAGTGCTACAGGGGGAAACACCATATATTTT.

V is TRBV27 and J is TRBJ2-1; D is undetermined. Trimming removed 7 bases from V and 7 bases from J, with 14 bases in between. The germline V gene has CDR1 MNHEY and CDR2 SMNVEV (reference sequence). The CDR3 contains 13 residues. The CDR3 reads CASTPPSRNEQFF. The DNA for the CDR3 is TGTGCCAGCACCCCCCCTTCGAGGAATGAGCAGTTCTTC.

The chain uses TRBV19 and TRBJ2-7, with TRBD2 matching 8 bases. The V gene's germline CDR1 is LNHDA and CDR2 SQIVND (reference sequence). The CDR3 covers 15 residues. V was clipped by 5 bases and J by 2 bases; unmatched bases: 8. As DNA, the CDR3 is TGTGCCAGTAGTCTTATTAGCGGGGACCCCTACGAGCAGTACTTC. Translated: CASSLISGDPYEQYF.

V is TRBV29-1 and J is TRBJ1-1; D is perhaps TRBD1 (6 bases). The CDR3 contains 11 residues. Looked up from germline, CDR1 is SQVTM and CDR2 is ANQGSEA. V was cut by 7 bases and J by 3 bases, with 9 bases left in between. CDR3 in amino acids: CSAQGYTEAFF. In DNA form, the CDR3 reads TGCAGCGCCCAGGGGTACACTGAAGCTTTCTTT.

This chain joins TRBV27 and TRBJ2-2; TRBD1 matches at 8 bases. V shed 6 bases and J 3 bases; nucleotides not matched to a gene: 6. The CDR3 is 15 amino acids. The germline V gene encodes CDR1 MNHEY and CDR2 SMNVEV (reference sequence). The CDR3 spells CASRLGTGDTGELFF. The CDR3 coding sequence is TGTGCCAGCAGGTTGGGGACAGGCGACACCGGGGAGCTGTTTTTT.

This chain uses TRBV29-1 with TRBJ1-1; D is undetermined. CDR1 and CDR2 from the germline V gene are SQVTM and ANQGSEA. Trimming removed 6 bases at V and 0 bases at J, with 8 bases between. This CDR3 region has 12 residues. CDR3: CSVRLLNTEAFF. The CDR3 region has the DNA TGCAGCGTCCGTCTCTTGAACACTGAAGCTTTCTTT. Supplemented by reference TRBV29-1 and TRBJ1-1, the full variable domain reads SAVISQKPSRDICQRGTSLTIQCQVDSQVTMMFWYRQQPGQSLTLIATANQGSEATYESGFVIDKFPISRPNLTFSTLTVSNMSPEDSSIYLCSVRLLNTEAFFGQGTRLTVV.